A selection of T cell receptor beta chains follows, all from one sample in a study of human T cells and chemical hapten exposure. One entry per CDR3 protein, called by TCRdb with MiXCR from the RACE reads. Here the sample spans some 120,000 distinct CDR3 sequences, around 10% being singletons. Sequencing used whole blood, obtained in connection with sensitization to the hapten diphenylcyclopropenone (DPC). The source of these receptors is a woman in her fifties or sixties with alopecia areata. Some clones in this sample may be carry-over from other donors' samples. CDR3s include the opening cysteine and the closing phenylalanine or tryptophan. The D gene is left open where the match is weak. Clone size is given for some rows only: seen once, a few or many times, or a class if the clone is expanded.

TRBJ2-2	16	TRBV14	-	few	CASSLLRAQYTGELFF	TGTGCCAGCAGCCTTCTCCGGGCCCAATACACCGGGGAGCTGTTTTTT
TRBJ2-2	13	TRBV29-1	-	many	CSGAGRNTGELFF	TGCAGCGGGGCGGGAAGGAACACCGGGGAGCTGTTTTTT
TRBJ2-1	14	TRBV3-1	-	few	CASGLMPLSGEQFF	TGTGCCAGCGGGTTAATGCCGTTGTCAGGTGAGCAGTTCTTC
TRBJ1-3	18	TRBV6-5	TRBD1	-	CASSYSPIGTGGGNTIYF	TGTGCCAGCAGTTACTCTCCTATAGGGACAGGGGGAGGAAACACCATATATTTT
TRBJ2-7	13	TRBV19	-	many	CATAAGPAYEQYF	TGTGCCACCGCCGCGGGGCCCGCCTACGAGCAGTACTTC
TRBJ2-1	15	TRBV27	TRBD1	few	CASSPRTGWDLGQFF	TGTGCCAGCAGTCCACGGACAGGGTGGGATTTAGGGCAGTTCTTC
TRBJ1-1	13	TRBV4-1	-	-	CASSQDWDTEAFF	TGCGCCAGCAGCCAAGATTGGGACACTGAAGCTTTCTTT
TRBJ2-2	16	TRBV7-6	-	-	CASSLTAGPNTGELFF	TGTGCCAGCAGCTTAACCGCGGGCCCGAACACCGGGGAGCTGTTTTTT
TRBJ2-7	17	TRBV27	TRBD1	few	CASSGGTGRFRTYEQYF	TGTGCCAGCAGTGGGGGGACAGGGAGATTCAGGACCTACGAGCAGTACTTC
TRBJ2-7	15	TRBV10-1	-	-	CASSEIQAGSYEQYF	TGCGCCAGCAGTGAGATCCAGGCCGGCTCCTACGAGCAGTACTTC
TRBJ2-2	14	TRBV6-6	-	few	CASHPQGNTGELFF	TGTGCCAGCCACCCCCAGGGGAACACCGGGGAGCTGTTTTTT
TRBJ1-4	13	TRBV7-2	-	-	CASSPSRGPALFF	TGTGCCAGCAGCCCTTCTCGGGGCCCCGCGCTGTTTTTT
TRBJ2-6	17	TRBV6-6	-	-	CASSSVLSTVGANVLTF	TGTGCCAGCAGTTCCGTACTCAGCACAGTGGGGGCCAACGTCCTGACTTTC
TRBJ2-2	18	TRBV4-2	TRBD2	-	CASSQDLRGDLEAGELFF	TGTGCCAGCAGCCAAGATTTGCGGGGGGACCTAGAAGCCGGGGAGCTGTTTTTT
TRBJ2-5	17	TRBV6-6	TRBD2	-	CASSYSSRRREPETQYF	TGTGCCAGCAGTTACTCGTCTCGGCGGCGGGAGCCAGAGACCCAGTACTTC
TRBJ2-4	16	TRBV5-1	TRBD2	-	CASSLAGREGKNIQYF	TGCGCCAGCAGCTTGGCTGGGCGGGAGGGGAAAAACATTCAGTACTTC
TRBJ1-6	14	TRBV28	TRBD1	few	CASSTGGLNSPLHF	TGTGCCAGCAGTACAGGGGGGCTTAATTCACCCCTCCACTTT
TRBJ1-4	13	TRBV7-9	TRBD1	many	CASSTGGTEKLFF	TGTGCCAGCAGCACAGGGGGCACGGAAAAACTGTTTTTT
TRBJ2-3	13	TRBV10-1	-	few	CASSESLGDTQYF	TGCGCCAGCAGTGAGTCGCTGGGGGATACGCAGTATTTT
TRBJ1-2	17	TRBV5-1	TRBD1	few	CASSLAKTGGKADGYTF	TGCGCCAGCAGCTTGGCCAAGACAGGGGGAAAAGCGGATGGCTACACCTTC
TRBJ1-5	14	TRBV11-2	-	many	CASSFNGLGLPQHF	TGTGCCAGCAGCTTCAATGGACTCGGATTGCCCCAGCATTTT
TRBJ1-1	13	TRBV29-1	-	few	CSAPGHLNTEAFF	TGCAGCGCCCCGGGACATCTGAACACTGAAGCTTTCTTT
TRBJ2-2	16	TRBV7-7	-	many	CASSPRTSPTGGELFF	TGTGCCAGCAGCCCTCGTACTAGCCCGACGGGCGGGGAGCTGTTTTTT
TRBJ2-1	15	TRBV20-1	-	-	CSARWVRKSYNEQFF	TGCAGTGCTAGGTGGGTGCGCAAGTCCTACAATGAGCAGTTCTTC
TRBJ1-4	11	TRBV28	-	few	CASFENEKLFF	TGTGCCAGCTTCGAAAATGAAAAACTGTTTTTT
TRBJ1-1	13	TRBV2	-	-	CASSEGALVEAFF	TGTGCCAGCAGTGAAGGTGCGTTAGTTGAAGCTTTCTTT
TRBJ2-3	14	TRBV6-2/TRBV6-3	-	many	CASSYTGSTDTQYF	TGTGCCAGCAGTTACACGGGCAGCACAGATACGCAGTATTTT
TRBJ2-4	16	TRBV28	-	many	CASSFLGGVAKNIQYF	TGTGCCAGCAGTTTCCTAGGTGGTGTAGCCAAAAACATTCAGTACTTC
TRBJ1-2	11	TRBV29-1	-	-	CSVERPGGYTF	TGCAGCGTTGAACGTCCCGGAGGCTACACCTTC
TRBJ2-3	17	TRBV4-1	TRBD1	few	CASSPARDSLSTDTQYF	TGCGCCAGCAGCCCCGCCCGGGACAGCCTAAGCACAGATACGCAGTATTTT
TRBJ1-1	11	TRBV28	-	few	CASSLRRLAFF	TGTGCCAGCAGTTTACGGCGCTTAGCTTTCTTT
TRBJ1-2	14	TRBV7-8	-	few	CASSFTQTGNGYTF	TGTGCCAGCAGCTTCACTCAAACAGGGAATGGCTACACCTTC
TRBJ1-5	15	TRBV6-2/TRBV6-3	TRBD1	many	CASTHRDRRDQPQHF	TGTGCCAGCACCCACAGGGACAGGAGGGATCAGCCCCAGCATTTT
TRBJ2-7	14	TRBV3-1	-	-	CASSHGAGVYEQYF	TGTGCCAGCAGCCACGGGGCAGGGGTCTACGAGCAGTACTTC
TRBJ1-1	15	TRBV6-5	-	-	CASSWGTAAGAEAFF	TGTGCCAGCAGTTGGGGAACGGCCGCGGGGGCTGAAGCTTTCTTT
TRBJ2-2	17	TRBV5-1	TRBD2	-	CASSSAGTTSNTGELFF	TGCGCCAGCAGCTCGGCCGGGACTACCTCGAACACCGGGGAGCTGTTTTTT
TRBJ1-1	15	TRBV12-3/TRBV12-4	-	-	CASSLRGTATPEAFF	TGTGCCAGCAGTTTACGGGGCACCGCGACCCCTGAAGCTTTCTTT
TRBJ2-1	16	TRBV5-4	-	many	CASSLEGVSSYNEQFF	TGTGCCAGCAGCTTGGAAGGGGTGAGCTCCTACAATGAGCAGTTCTTC
TRBJ2-3	14	TRBV28	TRBD2	few	CIRGQRERTDTQYF	TGTATCAGGGGCCAGCGGGAGCGCACAGATACGCAGTATTTT
TRBJ1-2	14	TRBV6-2/TRBV6-3	TRBD1	many	CASSGTGSSYGYTF	TGTGCCAGCAGTGGGACAGGGAGTAGCTATGGCTACACCTTC
TRBJ2-1	17	TRBV6-2/TRBV6-3	-	many	CASSYSTNRVRGNEQFF	TGTGCCAGCAGTTACTCGACAAACAGGGTGCGAGGGAATGAGCAGTTCTTC
TRBJ1-6	14	TRBV7-8	-	many	CASGTGTGNSPLHF	TGTGCCAGCGGAACCGGGACGGGGAATTCACCCCTCCACTTT
TRBJ2-1	14	TRBV11-2	-	-	CASSLIGTTNEQFF	TGTGCCAGCAGCTTAATCGGTACTACCAATGAGCAGTTCTTC
TRBJ2-2	14	TRBV7-7	-	many	CAISLAPFTGELFF	TGTGCTATTTCTCTAGCGCCCTTCACCGGGGAGCTGTTTTTT
TRBJ2-7	14	TRBV12-3/TRBV12-4	-	many	CASSRRVGLDEQYF	TGTGCCAGCAGCCGACGGGTCGGATTAGACGAGCAGTACTTC
TRBJ1-6	12	TRBV28	-	few	CASRTVASPLHF	TGTGCCAGCAGAACGGTGGCTTCACCCCTCCACTTT
TRBJ1-6	16	TRBV4-3	-	-	CASSQSTRARNSPLHF	TGCGCCAGCAGCCAATCGACCCGTGCCAGGAATTCACCCCTCCACTTT
TRBJ1-5	12	TRBV29-1	-	few	CSVGWGKKPQHF	TGCAGCGTTGGGTGGGGGAAAAAGCCCCAGCATTTT
TRBJ2-1	16	TRBV7-2	TRBD2	-	CASSPPGTSGLNEQFF	TGTGCCAGCAGCCCCCCCGGGACTAGCGGACTCAATGAGCAGTTCTTC
TRBJ1-4	14	TRBV28	-	-	CASISPGSGEKLFF	TGTGCCAGCATCAGCCCCGGGTCAGGAGAAAAACTGTTTTTT
TRBJ2-7	14	TRBV29-1	-	-	CSIKGNREPNEQYF	TGCAGCATCAAGGGTAACAGGGAACCCAACGAGCAGTACTTC
TRBJ2-3	15	TRBV5-1	TRBD2	-	CASRGTSGITDTQYF	TGCGCCAGCAGAGGAACTAGCGGAATCACAGATACGCAGTATTTT
TRBJ2-7	14	TRBV6-2/TRBV6-3	TRBD1	many	CASSYAGQAYEQYF	TGTGCCAGCAGTTACGCGGGACAGGCCTACGAGCAGTACTTC